Listed here are 22 T cell receptor beta chains from one sample, sequenced in a study of tumor and adjacent non-tumor tissue in lung cancer. This sample's RNA came from whole unsorted tissue. TCRbeta libraries were built with three rounds of nested PCR, modified from ARM-PCR. Each CDR3 protein gets one entry after TCRdb re-called the multiplex PCR reads with MiXCR. Among 75,000 to 100,000 distinct CDR3 sequences listed, about 67% were seen once. Sequencing was done on a sample of lung tumor tissue. The receptors come from a man in his sixties with non-small cell lung cancer.

About this clonotype: A much larger clone differs from this one at a single base, so this may be a read error. V gene TRBV6-6 combines with J gene TRBJ2-1; the match to TRBD2 covers 7 bases. The CDR3 contains 15 residues. CDR1 is MNHNY, CDR2 SVGAGI, per germline (reference sequence). V was clipped by 5 bases and J by 7 bases; unmatched bases: 11. Here the CDR3 DNA reads TGTGCCAGCAGTAGACTAGTGGGAGGGCTAAATGAGCAGTTCTTC. This encodes CASSRLVGGLNEQFF.

Concerning this clonotype: A read error may account for a junction end that differs from germline. This chain uses TRBV10-2 with TRBJ2-7; 10 bases agree with TRBD1. The CDR3 has 16 amino acids. Germline CDR1 WSHSY, CDR2 SAAADI. The CDR3 nucleotides are TGCGCCAGCAGTGATTGGGGGACAGGGGAAGGCTACAAGCAGTACTTC. It encodes CASSDWGTGEGYKQYF.

This clonotype came up many times. The J gene is TRBJ2-1, the V gene TRBV6-5, with 10 bases identical to TRBD2. Germline V gene lookup returns CDR1 MNHEY and CDR2 SVGAGI. After removal of 7 bases from V and 10 bases from J, the junction contained 10 bases not matched to a gene. The CDR3 spans 14 residues. In DNA form, the CDR3 reads TGTGCCAGCACCGAAAGTAGCGGGAGGAGGGAGCAGTTCTTC. This gives the protein CASTESSGRREQFF.

As concerns this clonotype: The junction departs from the called germline gene at one end, perhaps through a read error. The J gene is TRBJ2-3, the V gene TRBV20-1; maybe TRBD1 (6 bases). CDR1 and CDR2 from the germline V gene are DFQATT and SNEGSKA (reference sequence). The CDR3 is 15 residues long. The CDR3 loop is CSADPWQGRTDTQCF. In DNA form, the CDR3 reads TGCAGTGCTGACCCCTGGCAGGGCAGGACAGATACGCAGTGTTTT.

This clonotype appeared many times. This rearrangement joins TRBV4-1 to TRBJ1-2; 8 nucleotides line up with TRBD1. This CDR3 region has 15 residues. Trimming at V came to 1 base and at J to 5 bases, leaving 6 bases not matched to a gene. The germline CDR1 and CDR2 sequences are MGHRA and YSYEKL. The CDR3 DNA reads as TGCGCCAGCAGCCAAGGTCGGCAGGGGGCATATGGCTACACCTTC. Protein product: CASSQGRQGAYGYTF.

Concerning this clonotype itself: At one end the junction does not follow the germline gene, possibly because of a read error. The V gene is TRBV20-1, the J gene TRBJ1-2; a weak D match, TRBD1 (5 bases). In germline, CDR1 is DFQATT, CDR2 SNEGSKA (reference sequence). This CDR3 comprises 13 residues. The CDR3 sequence: CSVGHQANHGYTF. As DNA, the CDR3 is TGCAGTGTTGGACACCAAGCTAACCATGGCTACACCTTC.

As regards this clonotype: One base away lies a much larger clone, so this may be a sequencing read error. The final CDR3 position lacks the conserved phenylalanine or tryptophan, pointing to a likely read error. The chain carries TRBV11-3 and TRBJ1-3; no clear D gene. Per germline, CDR1 SGHNT and CDR2 YENEEA. The CDR3 runs 13 residues. In DNA, the CDR3 is TGTGTCAGCAGCTTGTCGTTGCGGAACACCATATATCTT. Its translation: CVSSLSLRNTIYL.

About this clonotype: A much larger clone is a single base away; this may be a read error. CDR3 DNA: TGCAGTGCTAGGGTTAGCTTTGGGTCGGGCTACACCTTC. The encoded protein is CSARVSFGSGYTF. This chain connects TRBV20-1 to TRBJ1-2; D not certain. The length of the CDR3 is 13 residues. V shed 3 bases and J shed 8 bases, with 16 bases lying between them. Per germline, CDR1 DFQATT and CDR2 SNEGSKA (reference sequence).

As for this clonotype: A read error is possible here, since a much larger clone lies one base away. The limits of the CDR3 on the DNA are not certain, so only TCRdb's listed CDR3 is given. The gene calls are TRBV12-3 or TRBV12-4 and TRBJ2-3. Counting both end residues, the CDR3 totals 14 amino acids. CDR3 region: CASSFAGGTDTLYF.

There are a few counts of this clonotype. A single base separates this from a much larger clone, so it may be a read error. The V gene is TRBV7-9, the J gene TRBJ2-3; D remains unclear. Looked up from germline, CDR1 is SEHNR and CDR2 is FQNEAQ (reference sequence). CDR3 length: 12 amino acids. The CDR3 DNA reads as TGTGCCAGCAGCAAAAGCACAGATGCGCAGTATTTT. It yields the protein CASSKSTDAQYF.

Many counts were recorded for this clonotype. The genes are TRBV6-2 or TRBV6-3 and TRBJ2-1; 7 positions agree with TRBD1. The CDR3 extends over 14 amino acids. V shed 0 bases, J shed 9 bases, and the junction held 5 bases outside the gene matches. Germline values: CDR1 MNHEY, CDR2 SVGEGT. CDR3 sequence: CASSYSTPGGEQFF. CDR3 nucleotide sequence: TGTGCCAGCAGTTACTCGACCCCAGGGGGTGAGCAGTTCTTC.

On this clonotype: One junction end disagrees with the germline gene, perhaps due to a read error. The chain couples TRBV5-4 to TRBJ2-2, with D possibly matching TRBD2 (6 bases). From germline, CDR1 is SGHNT and CDR2 YYREEE (reference sequence). This CDR3 region has 16 residues. In DNA form, the CDR3 reads TGTGTCAGCAGCTTGGCCAGGGTGGGGGGCACCGGGGAGCTGTTTTTT. Encoded protein: CVSSLARVGGTGELFF.

The table lists this clonotype with a few counts. V usage is TRBV28 and J usage is TRBJ1-1, with D possibly TRBD1 on 5 matching bases. The V and J ends lost 2 bases and 11 bases respectively, with 18 bases between them. Germline V gives CDR1 MDHEN, CDR2 SYDVKM. The CDR3 contains 14 residues. CDR3 protein: CASSLRSGQGRAFF. As DNA, the CDR3 is TGTGCCAGCAGTTTAAGGAGCGGACAAGGGCGGGCTTTCTTT.

This clonotype was picked up many times. This sequence joins TRBV14 and TRBJ2-7; 8 bases are a match to TRBD1. Germline V gene data show CDR1 as SGHDN and CDR2 as FVKESK. The junction had 1 base not matched to a gene; V was cut back by 1 base and J by 2 bases. The CDR3 extends over 14 amino acids. This CDR3 is CASSQGTGPYEQYF. The DNA of the CDR3 is TGTGCCAGCAGCCAAGGGACAGGGCCCTACGAGCAGTACTTC.

Of note for this clonotype: A read error may account for a junction end that differs from germline. The V gene is TRBV4-2, the J gene TRBJ2-7, with D tentatively TRBD1 (6 bases). CDR1 LGHNA and CDR2 YNFKEQ come from the germline V gene. This CDR3 region has 15 residues. The CDR3 reads CASSQAPGAAYKQYF. The CDR3 nucleotides read TGTGCCAGCAGCCAAGCCCCAGGGGCAGCCTACAAGCAGTATTTC.

To note about this clonotype: The junction departs from the called germline gene at one end, perhaps through a read error. The V gene is TRBV6-6, the J gene TRBJ2-6; 7 bases map to TRBD1. Germline lookup yields CDR1 MNHNY and CDR2 SVGAGI (reference sequence). This CDR3 has 14 residues. The CDR3 protein is CASRDRAGANLLTF. The CDR3, as DNA: TGTGCCAGCAGAGACAGGGCAGGGGCCAACCTCCTGACCTTC.

This clonotype was detected many times. The V and J genes are TRBV20-1 and TRBJ2-2; D ambiguous. The length of the CDR3 is 14 residues. The V and J ends lost 2 bases and 2 bases respectively, with 9 bases between them. Germline V gene data show CDR1 as DFQATT and CDR2 as SNEGSKA (reference sequence). CDR3 coding DNA: TGCAGTGCTAGATACGGCGCAAACACCGGGGAGCTGTTTTTT. As protein: CSARYGANTGELFF.

With respect to this clonotype: A junction end diverges from the germline sequence, so it may reflect a read error. The chain links TRBV6-5 to TRBJ2-5; the D gene is possibly TRBD1 (5 bases). The CDR3 covers 14 residues. The germline V gene encodes CDR1 MNHEY and CDR2 SVGAGI. In DNA form, the CDR3 reads TGTGCCAGCAGTTACTCTGGGGCTCAAGAGACCCGGTACTTC. Amino acids: CASSYSGAQETRYF.

This clonotype was recorded at least ten times. The chain joins TRBV7-8 to TRBJ2-5; TRBD2 matches at 7 bases. Germline V lookup: CDR1 SGHVS, CDR2 FQNEAQ. The CDR3 length is 16 residues. After removal of 5 bases from V and 5 bases from J, the junction contained 14 bases not matched to a gene. CDR3 sequence (DNA): TGTGCCAGCAGCCCCGAGGGAGGGAAGGCATGGGAGACCCAGTACTTC. Translated: CASSPEGGKAWETQYF.

The J gene is TRBJ1-5, the V gene TRBV20-1, with TRBD1 as a possible D gene (5 bases). The germline CDR1 and CDR2 sequences are DFQATT and SNEGSKA (reference sequence). The CDR3 is made up of 12 amino acids. With 6 bases removed from V and 8 bases from J, the gap between germline ends came to 14 bases. CDR3 in amino acids: CSAAQGCKPQHF. The CDR3 region has the DNA TGCAGTGCAGCCCAGGGATGTAAGCCCCAGCATTTT.

This chain uses TRBV2 with TRBJ2-3; possibly TRBD1 for D (5 bases). V dropped 2 bases and J dropped 6 bases, with 12 bases sitting between them. Germline V gives CDR1 SNHLY, CDR2 FYNNEI. This CDR3 contains 14 residues. CDR3 region: CASSEQGNPDTQYF. CDR3 DNA: TGTGCCAGCAGTGAACAGGGTAATCCGGATACGCAGTATTTT. Full variable domain (outside the CDR3, taken from reference TRBV2 and TRBJ2-3): EPEVTQTPSHQVTQMGQEVILRCVPISNHLYFYWYRQILGQKVEFLVSFYNNEISEKSEIFDDQFSVERPDGSNFTLKIRSTKLEDSAMYFCASSEQGNPDTQYFGPGTRLTVL.

On this clonotype: The CDR3 does not end in the conserved phenylalanine or tryptophan, so this is likely a read error. It is unclear where the CDR3 begins or ends on the DNA, so no DNA is shown, and the CDR3 is as TCRdb lists it. The rearrangement joins TRBV28 to TRBJ2-7. Per germline, CDR1 MDHEN and CDR2 SYDVKM. The CDR3 numbers 11 amino acids, ends counted. The CDR3 is CASATDYEQNS.